The subject of this entry is one T cell receptor (beta chain). The record originates from a study of cytomegalovirus exposure and HLA in healthy donors. Study information: There were approximately 80 million unique TCRs (from HLA-typed donors) in an early data release.

In the PCR, 60 Vbeta and 13 Jbeta primers were used. Per the authors' pipeline: Unique TCR beta chains totaled around 86 million in a later count, with roughly 10 million of them shared. Sequencing was performed with immunoSEQ multiplex PCR; in TCRdb, only in-frame clones are kept and a portion is missing. That table gives V, J and clone size, and the DNA gave D and trimming. The listing records over 200,000 clones. This CDR3 is built from 15 residues. CDR1 KGHSH and CDR2 LQKENI come from the germline V gene. Unmatched junction bases numbered 8, after V lost 1 base and J lost 6 bases. The sample was PBMCs. The source is a woman aged 30 to 39 in good health and CMV-seropositive. The chain recombines TRBV18 with TRBJ1-1; TRBD1 aligns across 7 bases. The CDR3 bases are TGTGCCAGCTCACCACTAACAGGGGACAGTGCTGAAGCTTTCTTT. It encodes CASSPLTGDSAEAFF.